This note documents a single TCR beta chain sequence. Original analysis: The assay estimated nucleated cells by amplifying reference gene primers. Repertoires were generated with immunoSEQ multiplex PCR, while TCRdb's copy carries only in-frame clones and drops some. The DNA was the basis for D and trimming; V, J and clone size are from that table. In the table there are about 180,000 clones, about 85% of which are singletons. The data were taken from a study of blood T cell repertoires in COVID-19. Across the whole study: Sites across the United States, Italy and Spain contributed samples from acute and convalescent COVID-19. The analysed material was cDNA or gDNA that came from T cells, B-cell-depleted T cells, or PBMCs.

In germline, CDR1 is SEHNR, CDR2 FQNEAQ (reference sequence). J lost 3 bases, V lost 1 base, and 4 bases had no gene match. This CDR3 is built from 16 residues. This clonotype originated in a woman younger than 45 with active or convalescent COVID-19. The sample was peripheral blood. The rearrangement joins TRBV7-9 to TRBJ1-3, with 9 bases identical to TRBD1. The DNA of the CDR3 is TGTGCCAGCAGCTTAGGGGGACAGGGTTTTGGAAACACCATATATTTT. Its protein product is CASSLGGQGFGNTIYF.